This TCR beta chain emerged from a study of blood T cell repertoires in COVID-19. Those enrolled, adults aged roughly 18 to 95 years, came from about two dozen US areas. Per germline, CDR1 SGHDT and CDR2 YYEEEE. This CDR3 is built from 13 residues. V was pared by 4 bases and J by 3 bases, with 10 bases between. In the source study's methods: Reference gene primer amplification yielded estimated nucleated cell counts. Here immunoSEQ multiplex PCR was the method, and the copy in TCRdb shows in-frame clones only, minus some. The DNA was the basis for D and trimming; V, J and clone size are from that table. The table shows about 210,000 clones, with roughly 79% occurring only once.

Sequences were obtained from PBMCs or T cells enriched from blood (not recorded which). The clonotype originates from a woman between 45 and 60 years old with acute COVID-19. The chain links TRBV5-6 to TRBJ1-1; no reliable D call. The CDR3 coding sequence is TGTGCCAGCAGCCCTAGATTCCACACTGAAGCTTTCTTT. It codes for CASSPRFHTEAFF.